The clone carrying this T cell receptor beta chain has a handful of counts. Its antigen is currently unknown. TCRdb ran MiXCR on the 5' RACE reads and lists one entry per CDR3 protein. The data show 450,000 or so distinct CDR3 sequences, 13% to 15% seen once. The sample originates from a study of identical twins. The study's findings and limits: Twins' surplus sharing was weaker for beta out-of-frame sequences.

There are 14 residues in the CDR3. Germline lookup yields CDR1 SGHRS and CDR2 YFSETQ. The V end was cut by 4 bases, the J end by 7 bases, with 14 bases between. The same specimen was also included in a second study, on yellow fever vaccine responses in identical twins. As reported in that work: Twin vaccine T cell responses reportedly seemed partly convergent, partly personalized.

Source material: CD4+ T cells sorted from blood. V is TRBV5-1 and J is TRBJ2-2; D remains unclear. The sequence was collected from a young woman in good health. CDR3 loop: CASSDPRLGGELFF. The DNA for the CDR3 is TGCGCCAGCAGCGACCCTCGTCTTGGCGGGGAGCTGTTTTTT. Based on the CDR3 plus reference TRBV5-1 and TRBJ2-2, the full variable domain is KAGVTQTPRYLIKTRGQQVTLSCSPISGHRSVSWYQQTPGQGLQFLFEYFSETQRNKGNFPGRFSGRQFSNSRSEMNVSTLELGDSALYLCASSDPRLGGELFFGEGSRLTVL.